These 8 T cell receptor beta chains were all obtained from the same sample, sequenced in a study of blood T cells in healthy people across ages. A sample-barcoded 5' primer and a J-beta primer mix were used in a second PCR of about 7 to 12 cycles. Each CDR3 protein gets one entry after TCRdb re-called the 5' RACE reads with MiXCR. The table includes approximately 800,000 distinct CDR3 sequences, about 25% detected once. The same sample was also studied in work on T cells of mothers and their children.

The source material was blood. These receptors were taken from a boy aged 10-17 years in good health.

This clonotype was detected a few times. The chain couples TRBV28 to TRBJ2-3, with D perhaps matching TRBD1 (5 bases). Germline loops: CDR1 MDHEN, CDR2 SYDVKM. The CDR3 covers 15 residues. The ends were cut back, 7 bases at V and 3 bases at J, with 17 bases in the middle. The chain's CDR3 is CASILDKGRTDTQYF. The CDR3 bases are TGTGCCAGCATACTGGACAAGGGGCGGACAGATACGCAGTATTTT.

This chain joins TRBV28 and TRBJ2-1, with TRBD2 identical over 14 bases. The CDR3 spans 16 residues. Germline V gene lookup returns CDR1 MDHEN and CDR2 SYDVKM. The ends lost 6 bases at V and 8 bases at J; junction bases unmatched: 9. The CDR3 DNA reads TGTGCCAGCAGCACCCCCGGGACTAGCGGGAGCCATGAGCAGTTCTTC. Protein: CASSTPGTSGSHEQFF.

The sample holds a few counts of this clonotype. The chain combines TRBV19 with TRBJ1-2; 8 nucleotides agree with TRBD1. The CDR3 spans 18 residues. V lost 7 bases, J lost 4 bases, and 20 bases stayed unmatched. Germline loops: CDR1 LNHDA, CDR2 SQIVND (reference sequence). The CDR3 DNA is TGTGCCAGTATGACCCTCCGGCGCGTACAGGGGGGCGCCTATGGCTACACCTTC. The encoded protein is CASMTLRRVQGGAYGYTF.

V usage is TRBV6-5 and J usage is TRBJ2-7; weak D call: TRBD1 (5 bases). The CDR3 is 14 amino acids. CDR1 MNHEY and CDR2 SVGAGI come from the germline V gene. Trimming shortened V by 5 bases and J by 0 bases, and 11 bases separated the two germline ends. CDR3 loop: CASSAFQGSYEQYF. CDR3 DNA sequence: TGTGCCAGCAGTGCTTTCCAGGGCTCCTACGAGCAGTACTTC.

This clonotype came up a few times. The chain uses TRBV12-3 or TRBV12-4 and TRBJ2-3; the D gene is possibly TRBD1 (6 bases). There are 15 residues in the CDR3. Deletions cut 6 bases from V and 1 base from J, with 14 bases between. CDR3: CASSHRAKGTDTQYF. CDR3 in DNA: TGTGCCAGCAGCCACAGGGCCAAAGGCACAGATACGCAGTATTTT.

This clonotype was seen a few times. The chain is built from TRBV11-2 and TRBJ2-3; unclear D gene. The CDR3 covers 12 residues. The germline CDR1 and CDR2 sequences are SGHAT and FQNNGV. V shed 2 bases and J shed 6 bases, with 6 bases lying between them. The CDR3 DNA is TGTGCCAGCAGCTTAAGGTGGGATACGCAGTATTTT. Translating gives CASSLRWDTQYF.

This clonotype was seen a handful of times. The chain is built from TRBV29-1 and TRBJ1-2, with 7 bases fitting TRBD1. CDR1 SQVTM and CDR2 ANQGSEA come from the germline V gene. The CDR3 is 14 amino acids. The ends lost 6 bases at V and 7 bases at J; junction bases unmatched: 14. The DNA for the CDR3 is TGCAGCGTCGCCGACCGGACAGGAAGTGGTGGCTACACCTTC. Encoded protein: CSVADRTGSGGYTF. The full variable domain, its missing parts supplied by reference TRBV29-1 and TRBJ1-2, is SAVISQKPSRDICQRGTSLTIQCQVDSQVTMMFWYRQQPGQSLTLIATANQGSEATYESGFVIDKFPISRPNLTFSTLTVSNMSPEDSSIYLCSVADRTGSGGYTFGSGTRLTVV.

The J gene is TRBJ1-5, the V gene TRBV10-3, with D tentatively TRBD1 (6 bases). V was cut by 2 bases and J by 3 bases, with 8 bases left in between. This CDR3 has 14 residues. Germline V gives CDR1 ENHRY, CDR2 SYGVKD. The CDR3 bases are TGTGCCATCAGTGAGACAGGGTCCAATCAGCCCCAGCATTTT. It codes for CAISETGSNQPQHF.